This T cell receptor (beta chain) was profiled in a study of Ad26.COV2.S vaccination and SARS-CoV-2 variants. Study in general: Participants got Ad26.COV2.S intramuscularly, once or twice 56 days apart.

Regarding the study as a whole: Non-spike TCR breadth did not differ much between vaccine and placebo recipients. Reportedly, spike-specific CD8+ and CD4+ T cell responses achieved substantial breadth once vaccination had taken place.

The method was immunoSEQ multiplex PCR; TCRdb's version includes in-frame clones alone and lacks a portion of them. The sample includes 380,000 or so clones, roughly 85% of them seen just once. As regards this clone: The target antigen is unknown.

Treatment described: over 15 received Ad26.COV2.S at low or high dose, single or two shots; about 5 received placebo; per-sample allocation not given. Samples came from day 63 after the first vaccine or placebo injection. Wuhan-strain spike was delivered by a replication-incompetent Ad26 vector. The germline V and J ends were trimmed by 11 bases and 2 bases, with 14 bases remaining between them. The V gene's germline CDR1 is SEHNR and CDR2 FQNEAQ (reference sequence). CDR3 size: 13 residues. Here the sequenced sample was peripheral blood, taken in a trial of Ad26.COV2.S vaccine versus placebo. This chain joins TRBV7-9 and TRBJ2-3; D remains unclear. The receptor's source is a person between 18 and 65 years old who received the Ad26.COV2.S COVID-19 vaccine or a placebo. CDR3 loop: CASQVGFTDTQYF. Written as DNA, the CDR3 is TGTGCCTCCCAGGTGGGGTTCACAGATACGCAGTATTTT.